The T cell receptor beta chain described here comes from a study of blood T cell repertoires in COVID-19. In the study overall: Italy, Spain and the United States were the sources of the convalescent and acute COVID-19 samples. Sample material is recorded as cDNA or gDNA derived from T cells, B-cell-depleted T cells, or PBMCs.

Authors' processing steps: Reference gene primer amplification yielded estimated nucleated cell counts. Produced via immunoSEQ multiplex PCR; TCRdb's table is partial and in-frame only. V, J and clone size are taken as reported in that table, and D and trimming were inferred from the DNA itself. The data show about 240,000 clones, around 81% seen once. This clonotype was sampled from a woman aged 55-70 years with active or convalescent COVID-19. Sequenced material: peripheral blood.

CDR3 sequence (DNA): TGTGCCAGCAGCCTAGGGACTGGCACAGATACGCAGTATTTT. Protein sequence: CASSLGTGTDTQYF. This chain links TRBV5-5 with TRBJ2-3, with D possibly TRBD2 on 6 matching bases. Trimming stripped 4 bases from V and 1 base from J, with 10 bases between. Germline CDR1 reads SGHKS; CDR2 reads YYEKEE (reference sequence). The CDR3 length is 14 residues.